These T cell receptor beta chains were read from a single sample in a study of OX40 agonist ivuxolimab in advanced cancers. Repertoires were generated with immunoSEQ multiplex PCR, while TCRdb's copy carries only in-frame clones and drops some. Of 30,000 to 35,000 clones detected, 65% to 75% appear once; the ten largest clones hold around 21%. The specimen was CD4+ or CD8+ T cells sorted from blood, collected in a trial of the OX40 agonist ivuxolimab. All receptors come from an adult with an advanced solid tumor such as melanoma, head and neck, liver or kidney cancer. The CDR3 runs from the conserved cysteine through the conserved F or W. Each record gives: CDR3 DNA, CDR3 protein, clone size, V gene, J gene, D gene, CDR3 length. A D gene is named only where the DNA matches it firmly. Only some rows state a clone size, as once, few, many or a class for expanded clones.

TGCGCCAGCAGCCAAGAAAGGTCACCCAAAGCTTTCTTT,CASSQERSPKAFF,.,TRBV4-1,TRBJ1-1,.,13
TGTGCCAGCTCGCAAGGGGGCTCTGGAAACACCATATATTTT,CASSQGGSGNTIYF,few,TRBV18,TRBJ1-3,.,14
TGTGCCTGGGAACAGGGGTGGCGGGAGCAGTACTTC,CAWEQGWREQYF,few,TRBV30,TRBJ2-7,TRBD1,12
TGTGCCAGCAGGCTAAGACAGGGGATCTATGGCTACACCTTC,CASRLRQGIYGYTF,.,TRBV2,TRBJ1-2,TRBD1,14
TGTGCCAGCAGCAAAGAGAAAGTAATCCAGGAAAACGAACACCGGGGAGCTGTTTTT,CASSKEKVIQENEHRGAVF,few,TRBV21-1,TRBJ2-2,.,19
TGTGCCAGCATCGACGACAGCTCCTATAATTCACCCCTCCACTTT,CASIDDSSYNSPLHF,.,TRBV28,TRBJ1-6,.,15
TGTGCCGCCGACAGGGGGATGTACACCGGGGAGCTGTTTTTT,CAADRGMYTGELFF,.,TRBV30,TRBJ2-2,TRBD1,14
TGTGCCAGCAGTTACTCGGGGCCTTTTAACTATGGCTACACCTTC,CASSYSGPFNYGYTF,.,TRBV6-5,TRBJ1-2,.,15
TGCGCCAGCAGCTTGGTCCAGGGGGCAAACACTGAAGCTTTCTTT,CASSLVQGANTEAFF,.,TRBV5-1,TRBJ1-1,TRBD1,15
TGTGCCAGCAGCTTAAGGGGTCTGAACACTGAAGCTTTCTTT,CASSLRGLNTEAFF,.,TRBV5-6,TRBJ1-1,.,14
TGTGCCAGCGGCCCGGGACTTCCCTATGGCTACACCTTC,CASGPGLPYGYTF,.,TRBV27,TRBJ1-2,.,13
TGTGCCAGCAGCTTGGCCGGGGGAGGACGAGGTGAAAAACTGTTTTTT,CASSLAGGGRGEKLFF,once,TRBV5-6,TRBJ1-4,.,16
TGCGCCAGCAGCCGGGAGGGGGCAGGGGCCAAAAACATTCAGTACTTC,CASSREGAGAKNIQYF,.,TRBV4-1,TRBJ2-4,.,16
TGTGCCAGCAGCCAAGATAGGGGCACAGATACGCAGTATTTT,CASSQDRGTDTQYF,.,TRBV4-2,TRBJ2-3,.,14
TGCGCCAGCAGCTCCCCGACAGGGTCGACCTACGAGCAGTACTTC,CASSSPTGSTYEQYF,.,TRBV4-1,TRBJ2-7,TRBD1,15
TGTGCCACCAGCCCGCGGTATGGCTACACCTTC,CATSPRYGYTF,once,TRBV15,TRBJ1-2,.,11
TGTGCCAGCAGCTCCGGGACACATTCCTACGAGCAGTACTTC,CASSSGTHSYEQYF,medium-sized,TRBV6-5,TRBJ2-7,.,14
TGTGCCAGCAGTGAAGCGGGAAGGGGTGAAGCTTTCTTT,CASSEAGRGEAFF,.,TRBV6-1,TRBJ1-1,.,13
TGCGCCAGCAGCCTAGACGGGCAGGGCTATGGCTACACCTTC,CASSLDGQGYGYTF,once,TRBV5-1,TRBJ1-2,.,14
TGTGCCAGCAGCCCTAGGGGGGCCGGGGCCAACGTCCTGACTTTC,CASSPRGAGANVLTF,medium-sized,TRBV6-5,TRBJ2-6,.,15
TGTGCCAGTGCGGGCCAGCAAAATCAGCCCCAGCATTTT,CASAGQQNQPQHF,few,TRBV6-5,TRBJ1-5,.,13
TGTGCCAGCAGTTTGGGGGGGGCGTCCTACAATGAGCAGTTCTTC,CASSLGGASYNEQFF,.,TRBV28,TRBJ2-1,.,15
TGCGCCAGCAGCTTGGAGGGCGTTAAAGAGACCCAGTACTTC,CASSLEGVKETQYF,.,TRBV5-1,TRBJ2-5,.,14
TGTGCCAGTAGTATAATCTACCCAGATACGCAGTATTTT,CASSIIYPDTQYF,.,TRBV19,TRBJ2-3,.,13
TGTGCCAGCAGCAAAGAACACCTATTCACAGATACGCAGTATTTT,CASSKEHLFTDTQYF,.,TRBV21-1,TRBJ2-3,.,15
TGCAGCGTTGTACGGGCAGGGAGGGCAACCGGGGAGCTGTTTTTT,CSVVRAGRATGELFF,few,TRBV29-1,TRBJ2-2,TRBD2,15
TGCAGTGCTAGTGAGGCCTACACCTTC,CSASEAYTF,few,TRBV20-1,TRBJ1-2,.,9
TGTGCCAGCAGTGTCGACCTCCGGGGCACTGAAGCTTTCTTT,CASSVDLRGTEAFF,.,TRBV2,TRBJ1-1,.,14
TGTGCCAGCAGCTTGTGGCCAAACACTGAAGCTTTCTTT,CASSLWPNTEAFF,few,TRBV5-8,TRBJ1-1,.,13
TGTGCTAGTGGTTTGGTACTCTGGGCAGGTGGAGGCTATGGCTACACCTTC,CASGLVLWAGGGYGYTF,.,TRBV12-5,TRBJ1-2,.,17
TGCGCCAGCGGGACTAGCGTTAGGACAGATACGCAGTATTTT,CASGTSVRTDTQYF,.,TRBV5-1,TRBJ2-3,TRBD2,14
TGTGCCAGTAGTAAGGACCCCAGGACAGCCTCCTACGAGCAGTACTTC,CASSKDPRTASYEQYF,few,TRBV19,TRBJ2-7,.,16
TGTGCCAGCAGCTTGGGACTCGGCGAGCAGTACTTC,CASSLGLGEQYF,.,TRBV5-4,TRBJ2-7,.,12
TGTGCCAGTAGCCCTCCGGGACAGGTCTACAATGAGCAGTTCTTC,CASSPPGQVYNEQFF,once,TRBV19,TRBJ2-1,TRBD1,15
TGTGCCAGCAGTGAAAGTCTAGCGGGGGGTATCGCTAATACGCAGTATTTT,CASSESLAGGIANTQYF,.,TRBV6-1,TRBJ2-3,TRBD2,17
TGTGCCAGCTCACCCGGGGGCTGGGAAGCTTTCTTT,CASSPGGWEAFF,.,TRBV18,TRBJ1-1,.,12
TGTGCCGTCGGCTCACAGGGAGTGAGAGAAAAACTGTTTTTT,CAVGSQGVREKLFF,.,TRBV6-5,TRBJ1-4,.,14
TGTGCCAGCAGCCAACGCGGCGGGGTGAATGAGCAGTTCTTC,CASSQRGGVNEQFF,.,TRBV4-2,TRBJ2-1,.,14
TGTGCCAGCAGCCCGGACGGTAATTTACCCCTCCACTTT,CASSPDGNLPLHF,few,TRBV7-2,TRBJ1-6,.,13
TGTGCCAGCAGGACCGACACACTTAACACTGAAGCTTTCTTT,CASRTDTLNTEAFF,few,TRBV28,TRBJ1-1,.,14
TGTGCCACCAGCAGTAGGAAGGGTACGAGCACAGATACGCAGTATTTT,CATSSRKGTSTDTQYF,.,TRBV15,TRBJ2-3,.,16
TGTGCCAGCAGCTTAACCCCCCGGATTAGCGGGGGCAATGAGCAGTTCTTC,CASSLTPRISGGNEQFF,.,TRBV11-2,TRBJ2-1,TRBD2,17
TGTGCCAGCACCCTAAACTTGGATGAAAAACTGTTTTTT,CASTLNLDEKLFF,once,TRBV6-6,TRBJ1-4,.,13
TGTGCCAGCAGCAGGGGATACAGAGAGACCCAGTACTTC,CASSRGYRETQYF,.,TRBV21-1,TRBJ2-5,.,13
TGTGCCAGCAGTTACAGGGGAGGGGTACATGGCTACACCTTC,CASSYRGGVHGYTF,.,TRBV6-5,TRBJ1-2,.,14
TGTGCCAGCAGCCGGGACAGTTATAATGAAAAACTGTTTTTT,CASSRDSYNEKLFF,.,TRBV6-5,TRBJ1-4,TRBD1,14
TGTGCCAGTAGTATACGGGGCAGTAACACTGAAGCTTTCTTT,CASSIRGSNTEAFF,.,TRBV19,TRBJ1-1,.,14
TGTGCCAGCAGCTTAGGACGGTCCAATCAGCCCCAGCATTTT,CASSLGRSNQPQHF,.,TRBV7-2,TRBJ1-5,.,14
TGCGCCAGCAGCACCGGGACTACCAACAATGAGCAGTTCTTC,CASSTGTTNNEQFF,.,TRBV5-1,TRBJ2-1,TRBD2,14